This paragraph covers one T cell receptor (beta chain) sequence. Its antigen target is currently unknown. Base qualities are not recorded, but no much larger clone differs from it by a single base. Genomic DNA was isolated from the sorted cells so that the TCRbeta CDR3 region could be sequenced. The immunoSEQ Assay was used for sequencing of TCRbeta CDR3 regions. The clones in this table, taken by TCRdb from immuneACCESS, are in-frame only. Not every clone is retained; where verified, under half of the shortfall comes from an unresolved V gene, and the cause of the rest is unknown. The sample includes about 55,000 clones, with around three quarters observed a single time. Jointly, the top ten make up 6.3% of the sample. The data stem from a study of OX40 agonist ivuxolimab in advanced cancers. At the level of the whole study: Ivuxolimab was a fully human IgG2 agonistic monoclonal antibody targeting the costimulatory receptor OX40 (CD134). The monotherapy dose-escalation portion (N ≈ 50 patients) of the phase I ivuxolimab trial is reported in the paper. Prior anti-PD-1, anti-PD-L1 or anti-CTLA-4 therapy was permitted, and approximately 40% of dose-escalation patients had received checkpoint inhibitors. The point of sequencing TCRbeta in the periphery was to test whether ivuxolimab changed TCR sequence diversity and drove clonal T-cell expansion. Intravenous ivuxolimab was administered to patients every 2 weeks at six dose levels: 0.01, 0.1, 0.3, 1.5, 3 and 10 mg/kg. The dose-escalation cohort was around 84% male with a mean age of around 64 years, ranging from roughly 20 to 80. Partial responses were achieved by three dose-escalation patients, of whom one had hepatocellular carcinoma and two had cutaneous melanoma. Of the approximately 50 dose-escalation patients, hepatocellular carcinoma was present in 19, melanoma in roughly 15, renal cell carcinoma in 9 and head and neck cancer in 9. Beyond this particular receptor, the publication reports: Partial responders in the 0.1-3.0 mg/kg groups had among the lowest normalized peripheral clonal expansion, especially among CD8+ T cells. Low levels of normalized T-cell clonal expansion were also seen in some patients who did not respond. The antigen specificity of the peripheral T cells that underwent clonal expansion was not determined. At doses of 0.1 to 3.0 mg/kg, clonal expansion of both CD4+ and CD8+ T cells in blood was seen between baseline and week 6. After ivuxolimab, more expanded clones were found on average in CD8+ T cells than in CD4+ T cells.

The trial excluded patients who had a history of autoimmune disease or were on systemic immunosuppression. Peripheral blood for TCR sequencing was collected from all dose cohorts at baseline, on cycle 4 day 1, and on cycle 7 day 1. Samples came from an open-label, multicenter, first-in-human phase I dose-escalation trial of ivuxolimab. Adults with locally advanced or metastatic melanoma, renal cell carcinoma, hepatocellular carcinoma or head and neck squamous cell carcinoma were enrolled in the trial. Before TCR sequencing, CD4+ T cells and CD8+ T cells from peripheral blood were sorted into separate populations. The CDR3 spans 11 residues, from the cysteine through the phenylalanine. Just the 33-base CDR3 DNA is kept, in frame starting at base 1. Trimming costs V 3 bases and J 9 bases, and their ends lie 8 bases apart. The germline V gene gives CDR1 as MNHNS and CDR2 as SASEGT.

The sequence came from an adult with an advanced solid tumor such as melanoma, head and neck, liver or kidney cancer. The rearranged segments are TRBV6-1 and TRBJ1-1, with the D gene uncertain. The material was CD4+ or CD8+ T cells sorted from blood, obtained in a trial of the OX40 agonist ivuxolimab. The CDR3 loop reads CASSEGRKAFF. The nucleotide sequence is given as TGTGCCAGCAGTGAGGGCCGTAAAGCTTTCTTT.